This T cell receptor (beta chain) was retrieved from a study of patients and donors after allogeneic stem cell transplantation. CDR1 SGDLS and CDR2 YYNGEE come from the germline V gene. J gave up 8 bases and V 4 bases, and 11 bases lay outside the gene matches. The CDR3 runs to 14 residues. TCRdb processed the RT-PCR reads anew with MiXCR; each CDR3 protein has one entry. The repertoire holds some 880,000 distinct CDR3 sequences, more than 15% seen once, with around 6% in the top ten. This chain links TRBV9 with TRBJ1-2; 7 nucleotides align to TRBD1. Material for sequencing was blood, either unsorted or a sorted T cell fraction (not recorded which). This clonotype was obtained from a human donor who was either an allogeneic HSCT recipient or a stem cell or donor lymphocyte infusion donor (not recorded which). It is not recorded whose cells these are; they may come from a transplant donor. Written as DNA, the CDR3 is TGTGCCAGCAGCCCTATGACAGGGAAGGGCGGCTACACCTTC. It codes for CASSPMTGKGGYTF.